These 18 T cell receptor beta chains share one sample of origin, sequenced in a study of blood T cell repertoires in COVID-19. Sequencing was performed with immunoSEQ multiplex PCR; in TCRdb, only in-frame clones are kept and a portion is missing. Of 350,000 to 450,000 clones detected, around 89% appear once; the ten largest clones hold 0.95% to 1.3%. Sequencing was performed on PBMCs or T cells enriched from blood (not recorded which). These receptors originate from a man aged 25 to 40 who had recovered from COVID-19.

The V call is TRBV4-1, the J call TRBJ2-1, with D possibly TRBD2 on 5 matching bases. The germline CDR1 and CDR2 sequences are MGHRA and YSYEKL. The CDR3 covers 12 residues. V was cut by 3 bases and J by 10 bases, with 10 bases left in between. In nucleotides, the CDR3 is TGCGCCAGCAGCCATTCTTCGGGGGAGCAGTTCTTC. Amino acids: CASSHSSGEQFF.

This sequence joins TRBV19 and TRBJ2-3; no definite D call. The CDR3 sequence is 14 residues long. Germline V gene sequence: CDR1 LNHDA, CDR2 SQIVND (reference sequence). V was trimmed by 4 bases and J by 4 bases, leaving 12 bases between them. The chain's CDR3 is CASSNTAQADTQYF. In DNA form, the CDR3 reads TGTGCCAGTAGTAATACCGCGCAGGCAGATACGCAGTATTTT.

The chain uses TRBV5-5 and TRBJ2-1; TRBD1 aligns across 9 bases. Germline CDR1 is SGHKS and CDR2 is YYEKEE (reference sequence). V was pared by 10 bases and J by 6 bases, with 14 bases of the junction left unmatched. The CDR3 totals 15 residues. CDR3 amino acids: CAATLGQGIVNEQFF. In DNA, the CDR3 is TGTGCCGCGACCCTTGGACAGGGGATCGTCAATGAGCAGTTCTTC.

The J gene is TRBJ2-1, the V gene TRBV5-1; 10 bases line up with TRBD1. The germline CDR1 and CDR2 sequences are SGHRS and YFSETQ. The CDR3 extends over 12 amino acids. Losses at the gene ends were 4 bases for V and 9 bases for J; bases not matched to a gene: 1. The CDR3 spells CASSRQGAEQFF. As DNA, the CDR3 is TGCGCCAGCAGCCGACAGGGGGCTGAGCAGTTCTTC.

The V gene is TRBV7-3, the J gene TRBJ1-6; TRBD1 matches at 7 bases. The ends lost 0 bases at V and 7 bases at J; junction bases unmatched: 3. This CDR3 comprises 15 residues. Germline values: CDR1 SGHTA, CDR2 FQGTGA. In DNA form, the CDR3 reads TGTGCCAGCAGCTTAACCGGGACAGAAAATTCACCCCTCCACTTT. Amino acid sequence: CASSLTGTENSPLHF. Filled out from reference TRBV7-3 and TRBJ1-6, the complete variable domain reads GAGVSQTPSNKVTEKGKYVELRCDPISGHTALYWYRQSLGQGPEFLIYFQGTGAADDSGLPNDRFFAVRPEGSVSTLKIQRTERGDSAVYLCASSLTGTENSPLHFGNGTRLTVT.

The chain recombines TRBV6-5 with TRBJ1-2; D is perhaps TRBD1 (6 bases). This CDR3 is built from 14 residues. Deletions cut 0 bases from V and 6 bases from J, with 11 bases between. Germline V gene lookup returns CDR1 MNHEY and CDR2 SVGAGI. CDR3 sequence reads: CASSYSWGRDGYTF. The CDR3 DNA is TGTGCCAGCAGTTACTCTTGGGGGCGCGATGGCTACACCTTC.

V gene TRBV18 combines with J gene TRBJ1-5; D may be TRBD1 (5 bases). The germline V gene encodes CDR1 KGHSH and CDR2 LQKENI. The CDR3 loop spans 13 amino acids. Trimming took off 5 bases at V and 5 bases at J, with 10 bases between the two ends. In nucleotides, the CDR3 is TGTGCCAGCTCATCACAGGAGTATCAGCCCCAGCATTTT. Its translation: CASSSQEYQPQHF.

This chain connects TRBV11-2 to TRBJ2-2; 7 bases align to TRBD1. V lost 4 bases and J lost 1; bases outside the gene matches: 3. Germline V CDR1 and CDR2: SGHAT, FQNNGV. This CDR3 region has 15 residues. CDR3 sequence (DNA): TGTGCCAGCAGCTCTCGGACAGGGAACACCGGGGAGCTGTTTTTT. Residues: CASSSRTGNTGELFF.

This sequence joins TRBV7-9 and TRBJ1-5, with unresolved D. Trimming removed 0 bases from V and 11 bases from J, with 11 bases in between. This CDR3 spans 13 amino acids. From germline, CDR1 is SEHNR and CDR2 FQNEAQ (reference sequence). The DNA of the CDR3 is TGTGCCAGCAGCTTAGCTGGCGGGAGCTCCCAGCATTTT. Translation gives CASSLAGGSSQHF.

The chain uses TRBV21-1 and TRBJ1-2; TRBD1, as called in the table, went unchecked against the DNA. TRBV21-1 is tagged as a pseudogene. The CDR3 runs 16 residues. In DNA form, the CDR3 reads TGTGCCAGCAGCTTGAGGAGGGGACAGGGGGCAGATGGCTACACCTTC. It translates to CASSLRRGQGADGYTF.

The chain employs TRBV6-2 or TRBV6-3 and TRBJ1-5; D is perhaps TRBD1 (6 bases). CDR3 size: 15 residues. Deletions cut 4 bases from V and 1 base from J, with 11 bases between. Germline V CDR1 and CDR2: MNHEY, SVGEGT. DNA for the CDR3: TGTGCCAGCAGTTTTGACAGGCAGAGCAATCAGCCCCAGCATTTT. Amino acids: CASSFDRQSNQPQHF.

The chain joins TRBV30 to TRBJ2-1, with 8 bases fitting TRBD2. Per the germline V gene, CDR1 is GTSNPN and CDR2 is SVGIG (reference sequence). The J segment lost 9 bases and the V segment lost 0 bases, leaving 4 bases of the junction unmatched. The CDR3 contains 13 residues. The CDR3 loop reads CAWSVRSGGEQFF. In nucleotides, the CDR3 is TGTGCCTGGAGTGTACGAAGCGGGGGTGAGCAGTTCTTC.

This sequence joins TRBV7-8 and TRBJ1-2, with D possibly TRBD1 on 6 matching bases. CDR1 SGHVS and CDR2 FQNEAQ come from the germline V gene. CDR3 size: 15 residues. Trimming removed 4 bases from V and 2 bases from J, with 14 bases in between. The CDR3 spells CASSSRTDSNYGYTF. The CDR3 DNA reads TGTGCCAGCAGCTCCAGGACAGATTCCAACTATGGCTACACCTTC. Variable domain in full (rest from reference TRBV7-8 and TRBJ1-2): GAGVSQSPRYKVAKRGQDVALRCDPISGHVSLFWYQQALGQGPEFLTYFQNEAQLDKSGLPSDRFFAERPEGSVSTLKIQRTQQEDSAVYLCASSSRTDSNYGYTFGSGTRLTVV.

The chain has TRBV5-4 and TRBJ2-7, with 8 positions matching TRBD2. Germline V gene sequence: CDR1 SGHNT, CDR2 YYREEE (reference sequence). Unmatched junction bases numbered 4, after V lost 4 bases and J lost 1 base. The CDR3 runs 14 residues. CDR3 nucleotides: TGTGCCAGCAGCGACGGGAGGGCGTCCTACGAGCAGTACTTC. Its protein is CASSDGRASYEQYF.

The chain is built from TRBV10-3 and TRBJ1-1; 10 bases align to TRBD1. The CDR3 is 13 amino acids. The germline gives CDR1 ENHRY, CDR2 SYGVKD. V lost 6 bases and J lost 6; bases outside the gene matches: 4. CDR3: CAIRPGQGSEAFF. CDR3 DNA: TGTGCCATCAGACCGGGACAGGGGTCTGAAGCTTTCTTT.

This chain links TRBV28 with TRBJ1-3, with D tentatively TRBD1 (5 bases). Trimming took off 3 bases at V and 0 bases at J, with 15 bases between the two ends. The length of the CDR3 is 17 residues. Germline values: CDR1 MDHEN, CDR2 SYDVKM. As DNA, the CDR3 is TGTGCCAGCAGTTTTGGGGGGGTGTTAGGCTCTGGAAACACCATATATTTT. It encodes CASSFGGVLGSGNTIYF.

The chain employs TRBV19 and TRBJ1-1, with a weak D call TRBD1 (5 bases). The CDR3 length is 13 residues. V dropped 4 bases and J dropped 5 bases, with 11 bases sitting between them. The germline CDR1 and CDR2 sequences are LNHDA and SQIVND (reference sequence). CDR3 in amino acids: CASSRGVETEAFF. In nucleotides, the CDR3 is TGTGCCAGTAGTAGGGGGGTAGAAACTGAAGCTTTCTTT.

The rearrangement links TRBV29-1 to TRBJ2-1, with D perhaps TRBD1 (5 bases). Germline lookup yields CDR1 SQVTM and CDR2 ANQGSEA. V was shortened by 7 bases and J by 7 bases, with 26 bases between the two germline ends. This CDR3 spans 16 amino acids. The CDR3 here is CSATGPGQGFRNEQFF. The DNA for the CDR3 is TGCAGCGCTACCGGGCCAGGGCAGGGATTTAGGAATGAGCAGTTCTTC.